This T cell receptor (beta chain) was sequenced during a study of human T cells and chemical hapten exposure. The sample holds many counts of this clonotype. TCRdb reprocessed the RACE reads with MiXCR, giving one entry per CDR3 protein. The data hold some 350,000 distinct CDR3 sequences, with around 6% observed a single time. Trimming took off 3 bases at V and 6 bases at J, with 11 bases between the two ends. The CDR3 totals 13 residues. As for time point: patch test 2, 6 weeks after DPC sensitization. Treatment meaning: therapeutic diphenylcyclopropenone sensitization with weekly scalp DPC. Whole blood, unfractionated, served as the material for total RNA extraction.

This chain uses TRBV12-3 or TRBV12-4 with TRBJ1-2, with a possible D match to TRBD1 (5 bases). The sample consisted of whole blood, taken in connection with sensitization to the hapten diphenylcyclopropenone (DPC). The clonotype comes from a woman aged 18-29 years with alopecia areata. Some clones in this sample may be carry-over from other donors' samples. CDR3 coding DNA: TGTGCCAGCAGTTTTATTTTAGGGGATGGCTACACCTTC. Its protein product is CASSFILGDGYTF.